This TCR beta chain came from a study of T cell responses to AZD1222 COVID-19 vaccine (dated by TCRdb to the early 2020s). The study in broad terms: A total of approximately 240 trial participants underwent TCR sequencing, of whom under 220 had received two doses of AZD1222 and around 26 had received two doses of the MenACWY control vaccine. Trial participants were enrolled by age into 18-55, 56-69 and 70-plus year subgroups, with 148, 28 and 57 TCR-sequenced participants respectively. Broader findings and caveats from the paper: Reportedly, almost half of the unique spike-specific TCRs recognized epitopes lying outside the regions that are mutated in the B.1.351 and B.1.1.7 variants. The 56-69-year group was small, and its depth increase did not reach significance, likely because of low power. CD4 TCRs associated with the vaccine covered the entire spike protein, and the dominant responses were in regions 160-218 and 743-854. Most participants were white British and females outnumbered males, and the authors suggested that clonal diversity may have been underestimated. Conclusions about previously exposed vaccinees are limited because only a handful of AZD1222 recipients were SARS-CoV-2 seropositive at baseline. Because no day 14 peak-response samples were available, repertoires were characterized only after the peak T cell response. Spike-specific TCR breadth and depth rose significantly after two AZD1222 doses compared with day 0 and with MenACWY recipients.

The CDR3 numbers 14 residues from cysteine through phenylalanine. The DNA shown is the 42-base CDR3, in frame from base 1. Trimming costs V 2 bases and J 1 base, and their ends lie 7 bases apart. The germline V gene specifies SGHVS as CDR1 and FNYEAQ as CDR2. The label giving this sample's time point can be read as: about 28 days (+/-7) after the second vaccine dose. AZD1222 recipients whose second dose came at about 4 weeks and those whose second dose came at about 12 weeks were combined into one group, since spike-specific TCR depth and breadth did not differ between the two schedules. Vaccinee samples were obtained from the UK trials COV001 and COV002, which included a single-blind randomized controlled phase 2/3 trial of AZD1222 (ChAdOx1 nCoV-19) in healthy adults. For TCRbeta chain sequencing, PBMC samples from trial participants were taken at day 0 and at day 28 after the second dose. Comment on this clone: Its antigen is not yet known. It has no much larger one-base neighbor in the sample; base qualities were not kept.

The CDR3 regions of human TCRbeta chains were subjected to immunosequencing. As for how the authors treated the data: TCRs in the repertoires were compared against a reference library of SARS-CoV-2-specific TCRs that had been generated with the MIRA antigen-specificity platform. Breadth was defined as the fraction of unique TCRs that were SARS-CoV-2-associated, and depth was defined as the fraction of total T cells that were SARS-CoV-2-associated. Using the MIRA data, every spike-specific TCR was mapped to the spike region that the TCR reacted to and assigned to either a CD4 or a CD8 class. Log10-transformed breadth and depth values were compared by one-way ANOVA with Sidak's multiple comparisons tests. Sourced from immuneACCESS, this table was stored by TCRdb with only in-frame sequences that have V and J called. A share of the clones is absent; for the studies checked, an unresolved V gene accounts for under half, and the remainder has no known explanation. Clone size and V and J calls were adopted from that table, with D and trimming inferred from the DNA. In all, the sample holds just over 90,000 clones, and roughly nine tenths of those were seen once. 2.5% of the sample rests with the top ten.

The sequence was collected from an adult who received the AZD1222 COVID-19 vaccine. The sample was peripheral blood, taken 28 days after the second AZD1222 dose. The V gene is TRBV7-6 and the J gene is TRBJ2-3; the D gene is possibly TRBD1, with 6 bases matching. The DNA reads TGTGCCAGCAGCTTACGACAGGGCACAGATACGCAGTATTTT. Its protein product is CASSLRQGTDTQYF.